This is a list of T cell receptor beta chains from one sample in a study of identical twins. From the 5' RACE reads, TCRdb called clonotypes with MiXCR, one entry per CDR3 protein. Here the sample spans 220,000 or so distinct CDR3 sequences, 7% being singletons. These data were likewise used in another study, on yellow fever vaccine responses in identical twins.

The specimen was memory (CD45RO+) T cells sorted from blood. The receptors stem from a young woman in good health. Both conserved end residues are part of each CDR3. D genes are given only for firm matches. Clone size is shown for a subset of rows, as once, few, many or a class of expanded clone.

V gene,clone size,D gene,CDR3 length,J gene,CDR3 DNA,CDR3 protein
TRBV13,-,-,16,TRBJ2-7,TGTGCCAGCAGCATCAAACCGGGACACCTAACCGACGAGCAGTACTTC,CASSIKPGHLTDEQYF
TRBV9,few,-,13,TRBJ2-3,TGTGCCAGCAGCGCGAGACCAGTAGATACGCAGTATTTT,CASSARPVDTQYF
TRBV7-3,-,TRBD2,15,TRBJ2-3,TGTGCCAGCAGCAAACTAGCGGAGAGCACAGATACGCAGTATTTT,CASSKLAESTDTQYF
TRBV12-3/TRBV12-4,many,-,13,TRBJ2-7,TGTGCCAGCAGATTGGGGACCTTCGGGGAGCAGTACTTC,CASRLGTFGEQYF
TRBV11-2,few,TRBD1,16,TRBJ2-5,TGTGCCAGCAGCGGTCGGTTGAGGACAGGTTCAGAGACCCAGTACTTC,CASSGRLRTGSETQYF
TRBV12-3/TRBV12-4,many,-,14,TRBJ2-1,TGTGCCAGCAGTTTAGGGGGGGGCGACAATGAGCAGTTCTTC,CASSLGGGDNEQFF
TRBV7-9,few,-,13,TRBJ2-7,TGTGCCAGCGAACGGACAGAAGCCTACGAGCAGTACTTC,CASERTEAYEQYF
TRBV15,many,-,15,TRBJ2-2,TGTGCCACCAGCATCCGGGACACTGACACCGGGGAGCTGTTTTTT,CATSIRDTDTGELFF
TRBV10-3,-,TRBD1,14,TRBJ1-1,TGTGCCATCAGCCCGGACAGGGGGCATTATGAAGTTTTCTTT,CAISPDRGHYEVFF
TRBV5-1,many,TRBD1,15,TRBJ1-2,TGCGCCAGCAGCTACACAGGGGGCTCGGCCTATGGCTACACCTTC,CASSYTGGSAYGYTF
TRBV5-1,many,TRBD1,15,TRBJ1-6,TGCGCCAGCAGCCGACAGGGAGACTATAATTCACCCCTCCACTTT,CASSRQGDYNSPLHF
TRBV20-1,-,TRBD1,13,TRBJ2-1,TGCAGTGCTATGACAGGACAGGGCTATGAGCAGTTCTTC,CSAMTGQGYEQFF
TRBV28,-,-,13,TRBJ1-2,TGTGCCAGCGTCCGGGACCCCAACTATGGCTACACCTTC,CASVRDPNYGYTF
TRBV9,few,-,15,TRBJ2-2,TGTGCCAGCAGCGTAGGGCGGGGGCTCACCGGGGAGCTGTTTTTT,CASSVGRGLTGELFF
TRBV3-1,-,TRBD2,15,TRBJ2-1,TGTGCCAGCACGATGGGACTAGCGGGAGCGGATGAGCAGTTCTTC,CASTMGLAGADEQFF
TRBV29-1,many,-,8,TRBJ2-7,TGCAGCGTTGAGCGGTGGTACTTC,CSVERWYF
TRBV4-1,few,-,16,TRBJ2-1,TGCGCCAGCAGCCAAGATCATTGGGGGGGCTTCAATGAGCAGTTCTTC,CASSQDHWGGFNEQFF
TRBV6-1,once,-,11,TRBJ2-1,TGTGCCAGCAACGTGGGGCGCGAGCAGTTCTTC,CASNVGREQFF
TRBV2,few,-,15,TRBJ2-3,TGTGCCAGCAGCGCCGACCGACGGGGCACAGATACGCAGTATTTT,CASSADRRGTDTQYF
TRBV25-1,few,-,14,TRBJ2-7,TGTGCCAGCAGTGAATCCGCGGTATCCTACGAGCAGTACTTC,CASSESAVSYEQYF
TRBV7-2,few,-,12,TRBJ1-6,TGTGCCAGCAGCTTAGTCGGTTCACCCCTCCACTTT,CASSLVGSPLHF
TRBV3-1,-,TRBD2,16,TRBJ2-5,TGTGCCAGCAGCCAAGATTTAACTAGCGGGAGGGAGACCCAGTACTTC,CASSQDLTSGRETQYF
TRBV28,few,TRBD1,15,TRBJ2-1,TGTGCCAGCAGTTTATCCGGGACAGGGGGTGGTGAGCAGTTCTTC,CASSLSGTGGGEQFF
TRBV6-1,many,TRBD2,14,TRBJ2-1,TGTGCCAGCAACCAGCGGGAGAGTTACAATGAGCAGTTCTTC,CASNQRESYNEQFF
TRBV24-1,-,-,16,TRBJ2-1,TGTGCCACCAGTGATTCCGGACCGAGCTCCTACAATGAGCAGTTCTTC,CATSDSGPSSYNEQFF
TRBV5-6,many,-,13,TRBJ1-1,TGTGCCAGCAGCTTGATTATGAACACTGAAGCTTTCTTT,CASSLIMNTEAFF
TRBV19,many,TRBD1,15,TRBJ2-2,TGTGCCAGTAGTATAGGGGACAGAAACACCGGGGAGCTGTTTTTT,CASSIGDRNTGELFF
TRBV28,few,-,14,TRBJ2-7,TGTGCCAGCAGTTTATTGGTCCTACCCTACGAGCAGTACTTC,CASSLLVLPYEQYF
TRBV5-1,many,TRBD1,16,TRBJ1-6,TGCGCCAGCAGCTTGTCCGGGACAGGAGATAATTCACCCCTCCACTTT,CASSLSGTGDNSPLHF
TRBV12-3/TRBV12-4,many,-,12,TRBJ1-1,TGTGCCAGCAGTTTCTCGGGGAATCGAGCTTTCTTT,CASSFSGNRAFF
TRBV3-1,few,TRBD1,16,TRBJ1-1,TGTGCCAGCAGCCAAATTCGGACAGGGACAGGTGCTGAAGCTTTCTTT,CASSQIRTGTGAEAFF
TRBV3-1,-,TRBD2,15,TRBJ2-4,TGTGCCAGCAGTCTCGGGGGGGGCGCAAGCAACATTCAGTACTTC,CASSLGGGASNIQYF
TRBV9,few,-,12,TRBJ2-1,TGTGCCAGCAGCGTACAGGGCAATGAGCAGTTCTTC,CASSVQGNEQFF
TRBV3-1,-,-,13,TRBJ2-7,TGTGCCAGCAGCCAGGGTAGGTTGGGTGAGCAGTACTTC,CASSQGRLGEQYF
TRBV24-1,-,TRBD1,16,TRBJ1-2,TGTGCCACCAGTGATACGGGGACAGGGGTTTTAAGAGGCTACACCTTC,CATSDTGTGVLRGYTF
TRBV27,many,-,14,TRBJ2-2,TGTGCCAGCAGCCGAGGATATTCCGCCGGGGAGCTGTTTTTT,CASSRGYSAGELFF
TRBV6-1,few,TRBD1,13,TRBJ1-2,TGTGCCACCCGAACCGGGACAGGGTATGGCTACACCTTC,CATRTGTGYGYTF
TRBV24-1,few,TRBD2,18,TRBJ2-1,TGTGCCACCAGTGACCCCCAGATTCCGGGACTAGCGGGGGTTTTGCAGTTCTTC,CATSDPQIPGLAGVLQFF
TRBV9,-,TRBD2,17,TRBJ2-5,TGTGCCAGCAGCGTAAACCCCGGTAGCGGGAGGGAAGAGACCCAGTACTTC,CASSVNPGSGREETQYF
TRBV7-9,few,-,13,TRBJ2-1,TGTGCCAGCAGCCTCTTGGGGGGTGGTGAGCAGTTCTTC,CASSLLGGGEQFF
TRBV5-1,few,-,15,TRBJ2-3,TGCGCCAGCAGCTTCTCGGGTGGGGGAAAAGATACGCAGTATTTT,CASSFSGGGKDTQYF
TRBV10-3,few,-,14,TRBJ1-2,TGTGCCATCAGTCAAAAAGCGGGAGTTTATGGCTACACCTTC,CAISQKAGVYGYTF
TRBV10-3,-,TRBD1,15,TRBJ2-1,TGTGCCATCAGTGACGGACAGGGATTGAAGAATGAGCAGTTCTTC,CAISDGQGLKNEQFF
TRBV24-1,many,TRBD1,16,TRBJ2-1,TGTGCCGCATACAGGGGTCGCGTGGGGGCCTACAATGAGCAGTTCTTC,CAAYRGRVGAYNEQFF
TRBV4-1,few,-,16,TRBJ1-6,TGCGCCAGCAGCCAATCATCCAGGGTGGCTAATTCACCCCTCCACTTT,CASSQSSRVANSPLHF
TRBV9,many,TRBD1,15,TRBJ1-4,TGTGCCAGCAGATCTAAGACAGGGCGTAATGAAAAACTGTTTTTT,CASRSKTGRNEKLFF
TRBV20-1,-,TRBD2,22,TRBJ2-3,TGCAGTGCTAGCCTTCAGACGTCTCGGCTAGCGGGAGTCTATGTAGGCACAGATACGCAGTATTTT,CSASLQTSRLAGVYVGTDTQYF
TRBV20-1,-,-,15,TRBJ2-1,TGCAGTGCTAGAGATCTATCGGCCAGGGGCGATGAGCAGTTCTTC,CSARDLSARGDEQFF
TRBV3-1,many,-,14,TRBJ2-3,TGTGCCAGCAGCCAAAGGGCTAGCGCGGATACGCAGTATTTT,CASSQRASADTQYF
TRBV5-1,many,TRBD2,16,TRBJ2-3,TGCGCCAGCAGCTTGGAGGCGGGAGCGCGGGGAGATACGCAGTATTTT,CASSLEAGARGDTQYF
TRBV14,many,-,16,TRBJ1-1,TGTGCCAGCAGCCAAGAAATTGACAGGCTGAACACTGAAGCTTTCTTT,CASSQEIDRLNTEAFF
TRBV11-2,-,-,19,TRBJ2-4,TGTGCCAGCAGCCCCGACAAACAGACGGCAACACTAGCCAAAAACATTCAGTACTTC,CASSPDKQTATLAKNIQYF
TRBV11-3,few,-,11,TRBJ2-7,TGTGCCAGCAGCCTCCTGTTCGAGCAGTACTTC,CASSLLFEQYF